This T cell receptor beta chain was recorded in a study of T cell repertoires in cytomegalovirus infection. Study information: Matching HLA type, along with CMV infection, was indicated by public TCR beta signatures. Whole-study results and caveats: HLA-C-restricted CMV-specific TCR beta clonotypes prevailed in the ex vivo response. Public TCR beta family frequency separated CMV-and-HLA carriers, including in an independent cohort.

The V end was cut by 7 bases, the J end by 10 bases, with 13 bases between. From germline, CDR1 is MNHEY and CDR2 SVGEGT. The CDR3 has 11 amino acids. Concerning this clonotype: Its specificity is not known.

A single record per CDR3 protein comes from TCRdb applying MiXCR to the reads. The sample includes tens of thousands of distinct CDR3 sequences, about 22% of them seen just once. This chain links TRBV6-2 or TRBV6-3 with TRBJ1-1, with D perhaps TRBD1 (5 bases). This clonotype was obtained from a human donor in good health (CMV status not recorded). Some clones in this sample may be carry-over from other donors' samples. The sequenced material came from PBMCs, sequenced either directly or after in vitro stimulation (not recorded which). CDR3 region: CASNGGFGAFF. The DNA for the CDR3 is TGTGCCAGCAATGGGGGTTTTGGAGCTTTCTTT.